One sample yielded the 7 T cell receptor beta chains listed below, sequenced in a study of CD8 T cells in Susac syndrome. Roughly 0.45 to 1 ug RNA was reverse transcribed with random hexamers. TCRdb used MiXCR to reprocess the immunoSEQ multiplex PCR reads, holding one entry per CDR3 protein. This sample yields about 430,000 distinct CDR3 sequences, of which approximately 85% are seen a single time; more than 0.09% belongs to the top ten. Sequenced material: CD8+ T cells from PBMCs. The receptors originated from a human donor with multiple sclerosis.

The rearrangement uses TRBV27 and TRBJ2-1; 10 bases map to TRBD2. The J segment lost 0 bases and the V segment lost 0 bases, leaving 5 bases of the junction unmatched. The CDR3 runs 18 residues. Looked up from germline, CDR1 is MNHEY and CDR2 is SMNVEV (reference sequence). The CDR3 sequence: CASSLSASGGSSYNEQFF. The CDR3 nucleotides read TGTGCCAGCAGTTTATCTGCTAGCGGGGGAAGCTCCTACAATGAGCAGTTCTTC.

The rearrangement uses TRBV5-1 and TRBJ2-7; tentative D call: TRBD2 (6 bases). Per the germline V gene, CDR1 is SGHRS and CDR2 is YFSETQ. V was clipped by 4 bases and J by 7 bases, with 24 bases between them. CDR3 length equals 16 residues. Here the CDR3 reads CASSNGDGTPKGEQYF. Here the CDR3 DNA reads TGCGCCAGCAGCAACGGCGACGGGACTCCCAAAGGGGAGCAGTACTTC.

The V and J genes are TRBV14 and TRBJ1-2; 7 bases are a match to TRBD1. With V trimmed by 4 bases and J by 8 bases, 10 bases remained unmatched. This CDR3 contains 14 residues. The V gene's germline CDR1 is SGHDN and CDR2 FVKESK. CDR3 in amino acids: CASSRTGDTEGYTF. CDR3 nucleotides: TGTGCCAGCAGCCGCACAGGGGATACTGAGGGCTACACCTTC.

Here the CDR3 reads CATSDQVGTDTQYF. CDR3 DNA sequence: TGTGCCACCAGTGATCAGGTCGGCACAGATACGCAGTATTTT. The chain has TRBV24-1 and TRBJ2-3; D call uncertain. Trimming left V 3 bases short and J 1 base short, with 7 bases between. In germline, CDR1 is KGHDR, CDR2 SFDVKD. This CDR3 is built from 14 residues.

The J gene is TRBJ2-2, the V gene TRBV29-1, with TRBD2 identical over 12 bases. J was trimmed by 4 bases and V by 6 bases; bases with no gene match: 6. The germline gives CDR1 SQVTM, CDR2 ANQGSEA. The CDR3 runs to 15 residues. CDR3 DNA sequence: TGCAGCGTCGTGACTAGCGGGAGAATCACCGGGGAGCTGTTTTTT. It translates to CSVVTSGRITGELFF.

The genes are TRBV12-3 or TRBV12-4 and TRBJ2-3; D is ambiguous. Trimming pared 5 bases from V and 4 bases from J, leaving 16 bases between. The CDR3 runs to 15 residues. CDR3 nucleotide sequence: TGTGCCAGCAGTCCCCAGGTGGGGATGGCAGATACGCAGTATTTT. Its translation: CASSPQVGMADTQYF.

The chain joins TRBV2 to TRBJ2-1, with TRBD2 matching over 13 bases. Trimming removed 4 bases from V and 3 bases from J; junction bases left unmatched: 3. The germline CDR1 and CDR2 sequences are SNHLY and FYNNEI. The CDR3 runs to 16 residues. CDR3: CASSAGLAGIYNEQFF. The DNA for the CDR3 is TGTGCCAGCAGTGCGGGACTAGCGGGAATCTACAATGAGCAGTTCTTC. Looking up the rest from reference TRBV2 and TRBJ2-1 gives the full variable domain: EPEVTQTPSHQVTQMGQEVILRCVPISNHLYFYWYRQILGQKVEFLVSFYNNEISEKSEIFDDQFSVERPDGSNFTLKIRSTKLEDSAMYFCASSAGLAGIYNEQFFGPGTRLTVL.